Only a few counts were recorded for the clone carrying this T cell receptor (beta chain). Its antigen is not known. This entry belongs to a study of CD8 T cells in ankylosing spondylitis. Broader study findings: Researchers reportedly found disease-linked clones significantly enriched in matched ankylosing spondylitis synovial fluid. Made up of several highly homologous variants, a TCR beta motif appeared characteristic of ankylosing spondylitis blood.

In TCRdb, the 5' RACE reads were re-called with MiXCR into one record per CDR3 protein. The sample gives over 450,000 distinct CDR3 sequences, roughly 13% of which show up once; about 6.8% is in the top ten. Germline loops: CDR1 SNHLY, CDR2 FYNNEI. Trimming took off 1 base at V and 2 bases at J, with 10 bases between the two ends. The CDR3 is 15 residues long. The chain links TRBV2 to TRBJ2-3; D unclear. The sequencing sample was made of blood, either unsorted or a sorted T cell fraction (not recorded which). This clonotype originated in a male donor with ankylosing spondylitis. This chain's CDR3 is CASSEDGRFTDTQYF. The DNA of the CDR3 is TGTGCCAGCAGTGAAGACGGCAGGTTCACAGATACGCAGTATTTT. The full variable domain, completed using reference TRBV2 and TRBJ2-3, is EPEVTQTPSHQVTQMGQEVILRCVPISNHLYFYWYRQILGQKVEFLVSFYNNEISEKSEIFDDQFSVERPDGSNFTLKIRSTKLEDSAMYFCASSEDGRFTDTQYFGPGTRLTVL.